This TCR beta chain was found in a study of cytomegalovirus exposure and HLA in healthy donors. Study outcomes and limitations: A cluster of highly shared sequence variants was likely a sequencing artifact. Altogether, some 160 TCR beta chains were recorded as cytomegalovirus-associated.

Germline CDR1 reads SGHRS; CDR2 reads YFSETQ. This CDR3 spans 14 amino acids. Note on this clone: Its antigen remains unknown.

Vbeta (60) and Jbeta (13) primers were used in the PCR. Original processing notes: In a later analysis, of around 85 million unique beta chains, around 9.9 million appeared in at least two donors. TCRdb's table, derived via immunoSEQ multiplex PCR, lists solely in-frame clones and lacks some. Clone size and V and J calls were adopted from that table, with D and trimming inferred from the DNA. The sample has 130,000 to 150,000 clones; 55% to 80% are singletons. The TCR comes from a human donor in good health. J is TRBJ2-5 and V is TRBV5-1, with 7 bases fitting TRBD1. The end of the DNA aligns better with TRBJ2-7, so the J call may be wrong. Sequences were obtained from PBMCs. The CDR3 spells CASSWTGSSYEQYF. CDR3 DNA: TGCGCCAGCAGCTGGACAGGATCCTCCTACGAGCAGTACTTC.